The T cell receptor (beta chain) under discussion was sequenced for a study of cytomegalovirus exposure and HLA in healthy donors. Regarding the study as a whole: Investigators reported about 160 TCR beta chains as tied to cytomegalovirus.

With regard to this clone: Its antigen is not known.

Germline V CDR1 and CDR2: LGHNA, YNFKEQ. V was shortened by 0 bases and J by 2 bases, with 8 bases between the two germline ends. This CDR3 is built from 14 residues. The donors comprised healthy bone marrow donors. Nominally healthy donors were sampled, though unrecorded immune exposures were likely. The PCR had 60 Vbeta and 13 Jbeta primers. Sequencing used immunoSEQ multiplex PCR; TCRdb keeps in-frame clones, though not all of them. This sample carries roughly 240,000 clones, about three quarters of them seen once, and the ten largest clones take around 0.45%. Material: PBMCs. The sequence derives from a boy aged 10-17 years in good health and CMV-seronegative. The chain has TRBV4-2 and TRBJ2-7; D might be TRBD1 (5 bases). CDR3 sequence: CASSQDAGPYEQYF. The CDR3 DNA reads as TGTGCCAGCAGCCAAGACGCAGGGCCCTACGAGCAGTACTTC.